Detailed here is one T cell receptor (beta chain). Its antigen is currently unknown. The record originates from a study of shared clonotypes between healthy human individuals. The CDR3 has 13 residues. Germline V gene data show CDR1 as SGHKS and CDR2 as YYEKEE (reference sequence). Trimming left V 2 bases short and J 10 bases short, with 15 bases between. Points from the study as a whole: Across subsets, estimated richness was generally greater for naive than for memory populations.

Assay execution took place at the deep level. Profiling relied on immunoSEQ multiplex PCR, and the TCRdb table lists in-frame clones only, not all of them. The sample shows about 2.3 million clones, roughly 90% of them seen only once. This receptor was identified in a man younger than 35 in good health. Some clones in this sample may be carry-over from other donors' samples. The sample comprised naive CD4+ T cells from PBMCs. Subset here: CD45RA+ positively selected. This rearrangement joins TRBV5-5 to TRBJ1-1, with no clear D. CDR3 amino acids: CASSFSGSEVAFF. The CDR3 DNA sequence: TGTGCCAGCAGCTTCAGCGGGTCCGAGGTAGCTTTCTTT.